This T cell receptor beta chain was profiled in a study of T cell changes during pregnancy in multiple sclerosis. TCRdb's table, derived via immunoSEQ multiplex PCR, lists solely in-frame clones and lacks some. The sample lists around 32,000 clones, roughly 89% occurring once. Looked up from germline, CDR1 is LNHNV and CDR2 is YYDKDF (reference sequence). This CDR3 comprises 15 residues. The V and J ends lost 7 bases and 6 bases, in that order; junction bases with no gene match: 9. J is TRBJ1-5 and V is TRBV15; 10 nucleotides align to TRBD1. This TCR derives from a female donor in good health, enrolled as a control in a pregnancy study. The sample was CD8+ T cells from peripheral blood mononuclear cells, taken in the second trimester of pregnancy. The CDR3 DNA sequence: TGTGCCACCACCCGGGACAGGGGAGCGGGTCAGCCCCAGCATTTT. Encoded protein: CATTRDRGAGQPQHF.